These T cell receptor beta chains were read from a single sample in a study of identical twins. One entry per CDR3 protein results from TCRdb running MiXCR on the 5' RACE reads. The sample lists a few hundred thousand distinct CDR3 sequences; approximately 9.6% were seen once. This sample also belongs to another study, concerning yellow fever vaccine responses in identical twins.

Material for sequencing was PBMCs. The source of these receptors is a woman aged 18 to 35 in good health. CDR3s include the opening cysteine and the closing phenylalanine or tryptophan. Fields, in order: V gene, D gene, J gene, clone size, CDR3 protein. The D gene is left open where the match is weak. Clone size is shown for a subset of rows, as once, few, many or a class of expanded clone.

TRBV6-1	.	TRBJ2-7	.	CASSEEVHEQYF
TRBV9	TRBD2	TRBJ2-2	.	CASSVATWLAGAYNTGELFF
TRBV18	.	TRBJ2-1	many	CASSPGVYNEQFF
TRBV20-1	TRBD1	TRBJ2-2	many	CSASVGQGVSGELFF
TRBV11-2	.	TRBJ2-2	.	CASTSATNTGELFF
TRBV15	.	TRBJ1-1	few	CATGGLRGGTEAFF
TRBV6-1	.	TRBJ1-3	few	CASIPYGPGSQSGNTIYF
TRBV29-1	.	TRBJ1-1	many	CSGGHRNTEAFF
TRBV29-1	TRBD1	TRBJ2-7	many	CSVAGTGSGNYNEQYF
TRBV29-1	TRBD1	TRBJ1-5	many	CSVGDSSNQPQHF
TRBV29-1	.	TRBJ2-1	many	CSKTVYNEQFF
TRBV9	TRBD2	TRBJ2-1	.	CASSVASGSFNEQFF
TRBV2	.	TRBJ2-2	few	CASSIGYTGELFF
TRBV4-3	TRBD1	TRBJ2-7	many	CASSQAGTGAYEQYF
TRBV2	.	TRBJ2-6	.	CASSVKRPGANVLTF
TRBV27	.	TRBJ2-7	.	CASISAKGRPYEQYF
TRBV5-6	TRBD2	TRBJ2-5	few	CASSLARAGETQYF
TRBV20-1	.	TRBJ2-7	many	CSANRVTKGEQYF
TRBV20-1	TRBD1	TRBJ2-7	.	CSARDPGQGLYEQYF
TRBV11-2	.	TRBJ2-4	.	CASSPEVGFWGLAKNIQYF
TRBV27	TRBD1	TRBJ2-7	few	CASRRSRDRGTYEQYF
TRBV20-1	.	TRBJ2-1	few	CSARARGAVQFF
TRBV6-2/TRBV6-3	.	TRBJ2-7	many	CASSPGVVSIKNYEQYF
TRBV12-3/TRBV12-4	.	TRBJ2-7	.	CASSSSLGYYEQYF
TRBV7-9	.	TRBJ1-1	few	CASSSLSTEAFF